This T cell receptor (beta chain) was sequenced in a study of shared clonotypes between healthy human individuals. Study information: Donors consisted of two women and three men between 18 and 49.

The CDR3 sequence is 10 residues long. Germline V gene data show CDR1 as SGHDN and CDR2 as FVKESK. Study results and limitations: Naive CD4 clonotype sharing across a handful of donors was 5% to 6%.

Only in-frame clones appear in the TCRdb table, and some are missing; sequencing was by immunoSEQ multiplex PCR. Here the sample spans fewer than 1 million clones, around 96% being singletons. In the naive CD8 group, cells lacked CD45RO and were positively selected for CCR7, so terminally differentiated effector memory CD45RA+ cells were left out. Worth noting for this clone: The antigen is not known. A read error may produce the germline difference seen at one junction end. In the same sample, other DNA sequences code for this CDR3.

The chain recombines TRBV14 with TRBJ1-5; D is unresolved. Sequenced sample: naive CD8+ T cells sorted from blood. This receptor was obtained from a man aged 25-45 years in good health. CDR3 coding DNA: TGTGCCAGCAGCCAAGATGGGAATCATTTC. Its protein is CASSQDGNHF. The full variable domain, rest sourced from reference TRBV14 and TRBJ1-5, is EAGVTQFPSHSVIEKGQTVTLRCDPISGHDNLYWYRRVMGKEIKFLLHFVKESKQDESGMPNNRFLAERTGGTYSTLKVQPAELEDSGVYFCASSQDGNHFGDGTRLSIL.